A selection of T cell receptor beta chains follows, all from one sample in a study of T-cell reconstitution after alpha-beta-depleted transplantation in children. TCRdb reprocessed the PCR reads with MiXCR, giving one entry per CDR3 protein. The sample has about 300,000 distinct CDR3 sequences, 9.5% to 13% seen once. The sample consisted of PBMCs, taken before TCRalphabeta/CD19-depleted stem cell transplant. The receptors come from a boy in the first two years of life with acute myeloid leukemia, due to receive a stem cell transplant. Both conserved end residues are part of each CDR3. Each record gives: J gene, V gene, clone size, D gene, CDR3 protein, CDR3 DNA. D genes are given only for firm matches. Clone size, where shown, is once, few, many, or a class for clones that have expanded.

J: TRBJ1-2; V: TRBV6-1; size: many; D: TRBD1; CDR3: CASRVNTGEGYGYTF; DNA: TGTGCCAGCAGGGTGAACACAGGGGAGGGCTATGGCTACACCTTC
J: TRBJ2-3; V: TRBV7-6; size: many; D: TRBD1; CDR3: CASSPYRDRGRDTQYF; DNA: TGTGCCAGCAGCCCGTATAGGGACAGGGGGCGAGATACGCAGTATTTT
J: TRBJ2-4; V: TRBV7-6; size: many; D: .; CDR3: CASSLTRENIQYF; DNA: TGTGCCAGCAGCTTAACCAGGGAGAACATTCAGTACTTC
J: TRBJ2-2; V: TRBV6-5; size: many; D: .; CDR3: CASSYARNTGELFF; DNA: TGTGCCAGCAGTTACGCTAGAAACACCGGGGAGCTGTTTTTT
J: TRBJ1-5; V: TRBV6-6; size: .; D: .; CDR3: CASSGEDIAPQHF; DNA: TGTGCCAGCAGTGGGGAGGACATAGCGCCCCAGCATTTT
J: TRBJ2-1; V: TRBV6-5; size: .; D: .; CDR3: CASSYSFRGNEQFF; DNA: TGTGCCAGCAGTTACTCGTTCCGGGGCAATGAGCAGTTCTTC
J: TRBJ2-3; V: TRBV5-1; size: many; D: .; CDR3: CASSREDSRTDTQYF; DNA: TGCGCCAGCAGCAGGGAGGACAGTCGCACAGATACGCAGTATTTT
J: TRBJ2-2; V: TRBV2; size: .; D: .; CDR3: CASSGETGELFF; DNA: TGTGCCAGCAGTGGAGAGACCGGGGAGCTGTTTTTT
J: TRBJ2-3; V: TRBV7-2; size: many; D: .; CDR3: CASSLGPSTDTQYF; DNA: TGTGCCAGCAGCTTAGGGCCTAGCACAGATACGCAGTATTTT
J: TRBJ1-2; V: TRBV12-3/TRBV12-4; size: many; D: .; CDR3: CASSFPRDLRSGGYTF; DNA: TGTGCCAGCAGTTTCCCCCGGGACCTTCGGAGCGGTGGCTACACCTTC
J: TRBJ1-3; V: TRBV20-1; size: many; D: .; CDR3: CSARAGEGGNTIYF; DNA: TGCAGTGCTAGAGCCGGGGAAGGTGGAAACACCATATATTTT
J: TRBJ2-2; V: TRBV7-2; size: few; D: TRBD2; CDR3: CASSLLAGPAGELFF; DNA: TGTGCCAGCAGCCTCCTAGCGGGGCCCGCCGGGGAGCTGTTTTTT
J: TRBJ1-1; V: TRBV7-2; size: many; D: .; CDR3: CASSLDGRLEAFF; DNA: TGTGCCAGCAGCTTAGACGGCAGGCTTGAAGCTTTCTTT
J: TRBJ2-5; V: TRBV7-9; size: many; D: .; CDR3: CASSPGAAGGETQYF; DNA: TGTGCCAGCAGCCCCGGGGCAGCAGGAGGGGAGACCCAGTACTTC
J: TRBJ1-2; V: TRBV28; size: many; D: TRBD1; CDR3: CASSPGGHGYTF; DNA: TGTGCCAGCAGTCCAGGGGGACATGGCTACACCTTC
J: TRBJ2-6; V: TRBV5-1; size: many; D: .; CDR3: CASSLGGRANVLTF; DNA: TGCGCCAGCAGCTTGGGGGGGCGGGCCAACGTCCTGACTTTC
J: TRBJ2-5; V: TRBV20-1; size: many; D: .; CDR3: CSARFLMGTQYF; DNA: TGCAGTGCTAGGTTCCTCATGGGGACCCAGTACTTC
J: TRBJ2-3; V: TRBV4-3; size: many; D: TRBD1; CDR3: CASSQFAGGGRADTQYF; DNA: TGCGCCAGCAGCCAGTTCGCAGGGGGCGGTAGAGCAGATACGCAGTATTTT
J: TRBJ2-2; V: TRBV9; size: many; D: TRBD1; CDR3: CASSVVNSSTGGLNTGELFF; DNA: TGTGCCAGCAGCGTAGTCAACTCGAGCACAGGGGGCCTGAACACCGGGGAGCTGTTTTTT
J: TRBJ2-3; V: TRBV10-3; size: few; D: .; CDR3: CAIRPHLRGTDTQYF; DNA: TGTGCCATCCGACCCCACCTAAGGGGCACAGATACGCAGTATTTT
J: TRBJ2-1; V: TRBV5-1; size: .; D: TRBD2; CDR3: CASSRGLAGGPPHNEQFF; DNA: TGCGCCAGCAGCAGGGGACTAGCGGGGGGGCCACCCCACAATGAGCAGTTCTTC
J: TRBJ2-5; V: TRBV9; size: few; D: .; CDR3: CASSVVPARAGQETQYF; DNA: TGTGCCAGCAGCGTAGTTCCCGCCCGGGCTGGTCAAGAGACCCAGTACTTC
J: TRBJ2-5; V: TRBV11-2; size: many; D: TRBD2; CDR3: CASSVGTSGGAGETQYF; DNA: TGTGCCAGCAGCGTCGGGACTAGCGGGGGGGCCGGGGAGACCCAGTACTTC
J: TRBJ2-3; V: TRBV7-9; size: .; D: .; CDR3: CASSLDGFTDTQYF; DNA: TGTGCCAGCAGCTTAGACGGATTCACAGATACGCAGTATTTT